Each of the 20 T cell receptor beta chains below was sequenced from the same sample in a study of shared clonotypes between healthy human individuals. Using immunoSEQ multiplex PCR, the repertoire was profiled, and TCRdb retains in-frame clones only, with some absent. The repertoire includes about 1.5 million clones, roughly 96% of them detected once, and 1.2% sits in the top ten. The sample was naive CD4+ T cells sorted from blood. Sample subset: CD45RA+ positively selected. Receptors originate from a man aged 30 to 45 in good health.

The chain couples TRBV28 to TRBJ1-2; unclear D gene. From germline, CDR1 is MDHEN and CDR2 SYDVKM. Trimming shortened V by 1 base and J by 7 bases, and 13 bases separated the two germline ends. This CDR3 comprises 14 residues. As DNA, the CDR3 is TGTGCCAGCAGTTTATCCCCGGTAGGCTTTGGCTACACCTTC. This encodes CASSLSPVGFGYTF.

V and J are TRBV11-2 and TRBJ2-1, with D possibly being TRBD2 (6 bases). This CDR3 is built from 13 residues. Deletions cut 6 bases from V and 4 bases from J, with 10 bases between. Per germline, CDR1 SGHAT and CDR2 FQNNGV. This CDR3 reads CASRGTGYNEQFF. As DNA, the CDR3 is TGTGCCAGCAGGGGGACTGGGTACAATGAGCAGTTCTTC.

The chain joins TRBV30 to TRBJ1-2; weak D call: TRBD1 (5 bases). The germline CDR1 and CDR2 sequences are GTSNPN and SVGIG (reference sequence). V was cut by 3 bases and J by 8 bases, with 19 bases left in between. The CDR3 extends over 14 amino acids. CDR3 nucleotide sequence: TGTGCCTGGAGGGGACTTCACAACCTGGGGGGCTACACCTTC. Translation: CAWRGLHNLGGYTF. Using reference TRBV30 and TRBJ1-2 for the parts outside the CDR3, the full variable domain is SQTIHQWPATLVQPVGSPLSLECTVEGTSNPNLYWYRQAAGRGLQLLFYSVGIGQISSEVPQNLSASRPQDRQFILSSKKLLLSDSGFYLCAWRGLHNLGGYTFGSGTRLTVV.

V gene TRBV7-2 combines with J gene TRBJ2-7; TRBD2 agrees at 11 bases. This CDR3 is 14 amino acids long. V was pared by 1 base and J by 12 bases, with 8 bases of the junction left unmatched. Germline V gene sequence: CDR1 SGHTA, CDR2 FQGNSA. CDR3 protein: CASSLEVSSGRWYF. As DNA, the CDR3 is TGTGCCAGCAGCTTAGAGGTTTCTAGCGGGAGGTGGTACTTC.

J is TRBJ2-1 and V is TRBV19; weak D call: TRBD1 (5 bases). Trimming took 5 bases from V and 1 from J, leaving 15 bases between them. This CDR3 is built from 16 residues. Looked up from germline, CDR1 is LNHDA and CDR2 is SQIVND (reference sequence). In DNA, the CDR3 is TGTGCCAGTAGTCTTAGTCTCCAGGGATCCTACAATGAGCAGTTCTTC. It codes for CASSLSLQGSYNEQFF. Based on the CDR3 plus reference TRBV19 and TRBJ2-1, the full variable domain is DGGITQSPKYLFRKEGQNVTLSCEQNLNHDAMYWYRQDPGQGLRLIYYSQIVNDFQKGDIAEGYSVSREKKESFPLTVTSAQKNPTAFYLCASSLSLQGSYNEQFFGPGTRLTVL.

This chain joins TRBV14 and TRBJ2-5; D is unresolved. Trimming took off 0 bases at V and 1 base at J, with 12 bases between the two ends. The CDR3 contains 16 residues. Germline assignment: CDR1 SGHDN and CDR2 FVKESK. CDR3 DNA sequence: TGTGCCAGCAGCCAAGATCTAATGCACGGCCAAGAGACCCAGTACTTC. Protein: CASSQDLMHGQETQYF.

Concerning this clone itself: Other DNA sequences in this specimen translate into the identical CDR3. The V call is TRBV7-9, the J call TRBJ2-2; D ambiguous. V was pared by 1 base and J by 4 bases, with 1 base between. Germline CDR1 SEHNR, CDR2 FQNEAQ (reference sequence). This CDR3 comprises 12 residues. CDR3 sequence (DNA): TGTGCCAGCAGCTTAGTCACCGGGGAGCTGTTTTTT. Translated, it gives CASSLVTGELFF.

V and J are TRBV28 and TRBJ1-1, with no clear D. From germline, CDR1 is MDHEN and CDR2 SYDVKM. There are 15 residues in the CDR3. Trimming stripped 2 bases from V and 3 bases from J, with 13 bases between. The CDR3 sequence is CASSLLSSGDTEAFF. CDR3 DNA: TGTGCCAGCAGTTTACTTAGTAGTGGAGACACTGAAGCTTTCTTT. The whole variable domain, remainder taken from reference TRBV28 and TRBJ1-1, is DVKVTQSSRYLVKRTGEKVFLECVQDMDHENMFWYRQDPGLGLRLIYFSYDVKMKEKGDIPEGYSVSREKKERFSLILESASTNQTSMYLCASSLLSSGDTEAFFGQGTRLTVV.

The chain has TRBV28 and TRBJ1-2; D not certain. CDR3 length equals 15 residues. The V end lost 1 base, the J end lost 0 bases, and 9 bases lay between the germline ends. Germline-derived CDR1 and CDR2 are MDHEN and SYDVKM. The CDR3: CASSLLGIANYGYTF. The DNA for the CDR3 is TGTGCCAGCAGTTTATTGGGGATAGCTAACTATGGCTACACCTTC.

The rearrangement links TRBV5-1 to TRBJ2-6; the D is unclear. The CDR3 totals 15 residues. Trimming took off 0 bases at V and 4 bases at J, with 8 bases between the two ends. The V gene's germline CDR1 is SGHRS and CDR2 YFSETQ. The CDR3 protein is CASSLENFGANVLTF. CDR3 DNA sequence: TGCGCCAGCAGCTTGGAGAACTTCGGGGCCAACGTCCTGACTTTC.

The chain has TRBV15 and TRBJ2-7; 9 bases are a match to TRBD1. Germline trimming cut 2 bases from V and 4 bases from J; bases unmatched to any gene: 9. Germline V gene sequence: CDR1 LNHNV, CDR2 YYDKDF (reference sequence). This CDR3 spans 16 amino acids. CDR3 in amino acids: CATSRLVGTGSYEQYF. DNA of the CDR3: TGTGCCACCAGCAGACTAGTGGGGACAGGGTCATACGAGCAGTACTTC.

The V call is TRBV7-9, the J call TRBJ2-7; D remains unclear. Germline V CDR1 and CDR2: SEHNR, FQNEAQ (reference sequence). The germline V and J ends were trimmed by 1 base and 2 bases, with 12 bases remaining between them. This CDR3 is built from 15 residues. CDR3 amino acids: CASSLVPSVTYEQYF. The CDR3 region has the DNA TGTGCCAGCAGCTTAGTTCCCAGTGTTACCTACGAGCAGTACTTC.

The chain has TRBV9 and TRBJ1-1, with D unresolved. V gave up 4 bases and J gave up 0 bases, with 16 bases separating them. The CDR3 contains 16 residues. In germline, CDR1 is SGDLS, CDR2 YYNGEE. CDR3 sequence: CASSPNIGQLNTEAFF. The CDR3 region has the DNA TGTGCCAGCAGCCCTAATATTGGTCAACTGAACACTGAAGCTTTCTTT.

The chain combines TRBV9 with TRBJ2-1; D may be TRBD2 (5 bases). CDR3 length equals 16 residues. Looked up from germline, CDR1 is SGDLS and CDR2 is YYNGEE. V was shortened by 1 base and J by 6 bases, with 17 bases between the two germline ends. CDR3 nucleotide sequence: TGTGCCAGCAGCGTACGAGCGGATCCATCCGGCAATGAGCAGTTCTTC. Protein: CASSVRADPSGNEQFF. The full variable domain, rest sourced from reference TRBV9 and TRBJ2-1, is DSGVTQTPKHLITATGQRVTLRCSPRSGDLSVYWYQQSLDQGLQFLIQYYNGEERAKGNILERFSAQQFPDLHSELNLSSLELGDSALYFCASSVRADPSGNEQFFGPGTRLTVL.

The rearrangement links TRBV5-4 to TRBJ2-3, with D tentatively TRBD2 (5 bases). This CDR3 has 17 amino acids. The ends were cut back, 0 bases at V and 2 bases at J, with 16 bases in the middle. Per germline, CDR1 SGHNT and CDR2 YYREEE (reference sequence). Here the CDR3 reads CASSLVRGSKATDTQYF. CDR3 DNA: TGTGCCAGCAGCTTGGTTCGAGGGTCTAAGGCCACAGATACGCAGTATTTT.

V gene TRBV9 combines with J gene TRBJ2-5, with 10 positions matching TRBD1. The assigned J gene may be wrong: the sequence end matches TRBJ2-7 better. The germline V gene encodes CDR1 SGDLS and CDR2 YYNGEE. The CDR3 spans 14 residues. The CDR3, as DNA: TGTGCCAGCAGCGTGGGGACAGGGGCCTACGAGCAGTACTTC. This codes for CASSVGTGAYEQYF.

V is TRBV4-2 and J is TRBJ2-3, with TRBD2 matching 15 bases. Germline-derived CDR1 and CDR2 are LGHNA and YNFKEQ. The CDR3 covers 18 residues. The V and J ends lost 1 base and 3 bases, in that order; junction bases with no gene match: 5. The CDR3 loop is CASSQVGLAGGLTDTQYF. In DNA, the CDR3 is TGTGCCAGCAGCCAAGTTGGACTAGCGGGAGGGCTTACAGATACGCAGTATTTT.

The chain recombines TRBV19 with TRBJ2-3, with 7 bases aligning to TRBD1. CDR3 length: 15 amino acids. V shed 3 bases, J shed 4 bases, and the junction held 7 bases outside the gene matches. The germline CDR1 and CDR2 sequences are LNHDA and SQIVND (reference sequence). The CDR3 here is CASSIVPQGADTQYF. CDR3 DNA sequence: TGTGCCAGTAGTATCGTCCCTCAGGGGGCAGATACGCAGTATTTT.

The chain joins TRBV7-6 to TRBJ2-2; 10 bases map to TRBD2. Per germline, CDR1 SGHVS and CDR2 FNYEAQ. J gave up 3 bases and V 5 bases, and 9 bases lay outside the gene matches. The CDR3 spans 17 residues. The CDR3 DNA reads TGTGCCAGCAGCCCCAGCGGGAGGGGTAGAGACACCGGGGAGCTGTTTTTT. Its protein is CASSPSGRGRDTGELFF.

The sample holds one count of this clone. The V gene is TRBV7-9, the J gene TRBJ2-5, with a tentative D call TRBD1 (5 bases). The CDR3 totals 16 residues. Germline CDR1 and CDR2: SEHNR and FQNEAQ (reference sequence). Trimming left V 0 bases short and J 5 bases short, with 16 bases between. The CDR3 DNA is TGTGCCAGCAGCTTAGCGCAGGGTAAATTTTCGGAGACCCAGTACTTC. Its translation: CASSLAQGKFSETQYF.